This T cell receptor beta chain was captured by sequencing in a study of cytomegalovirus exposure and HLA in healthy donors. Study outcomes and limitations: Within the data, a cluster of highly shared sequence variants was likely a sequencing artifact. Analyzed later, association rates of TCRs varied across HLA loci, with DRB1 most and HLA-C fewest.

CDR1 and CDR2 from the germline V gene are SGHVS and FQNEAQ. With 8 bases removed from V and 1 base from J, the gap between germline ends came to 18 bases. The CDR3 spans 15 residues. There are a few counts of this clone. Antigen unknown. Both 60 Vbeta primers and 13 Jbeta primers went into the PCR. The table came from immunoSEQ multiplex PCR; TCRdb's copy has only in-frame clones and leaves some out. The sample lists 150,000 to 200,000 clones; around three quarters were seen once. This TCR was recovered from a man aged 35-49 years in good health and CMV-seronegative. The V call is TRBV7-8, the J call TRBJ2-7; the D gene is possibly TRBD2 (6 bases). Specimen: PBMCs. The CDR3 DNA reads TGTGCCAGCGACCCTGGTGGGCGGGGTTCCTACGAGCAGTACTTC. Translation gives CASDPGGRGSYEQYF.